The TCR beta chain under discussion was sequenced for a study of cytomegalovirus exposure and HLA in healthy donors. Regarding the study as a whole: Most TCR sequences were uncommon, yet certain public TCRs appeared in many donors. In vitro confirmation showed a few CMV-associated chains to be CMV antigen specific.

This clone was seen only once. Its target is unknown. Likely a read error: the CDR3 ends without its conserved phenylalanine or tryptophan. The DNA is left out, because the CDR3 cannot be placed on it with certainty; the CDR3 is given as TCRdb lists it. The method was immunoSEQ multiplex PCR; TCRdb's version includes in-frame clones alone and lacks a portion of them. In the table there are 150,000 or so clones, 89% of which are singletons. CDR1 and CDR2 from the germline V gene are SGHRS and YFSETQ. The CDR3 is 13 amino acids long, termini counted. The sequence was obtained from a young woman in good health and CMV-seronegative. The chain combines TRBV5-1 with TRBJ1-2; the DNA was not used to check the table's D call, TRBD1. The sample taken for sequencing was PBMCs. The CDR3: CASSLDGSLQGPI.